The present entry profiles one T cell receptor (beta chain) with its context. The germline gives CDR1 SGHRS, CDR2 YFSETQ. CDR3 length equals 17 residues. Between the trimmed V and J ends, which lost 5 bases and 0 bases, there was a span of 20 bases. The sample originates from a study of T cell responses to AZD1222 COVID-19 vaccine. Generated by immunoSEQ multiplex PCR, the TCRdb table keeps only in-frame clones and is missing some. The repertoire holds some 150,000 clones, with about 90% as singletons. This sequence was found in an adult in good health. V is TRBV5-1 and J is TRBJ1-1; D might be TRBD1 (5 bases). The source was peripheral blood, collected on day 0 of MenACWY control vaccination. The CDR3 DNA reads TGCGCCAGCAGTAAATGGCGGGGCGAAAGTATGAACACTGAAGCTTTCTTT. Amino acids: CASSKWRGESMNTEAFF.